This T cell receptor (beta chain) was sequenced during a study of CD8+ T cells in alopecia areata. In the study overall: Each recipient was an approximately 6-11-week-old female C3H/HeJ mouse given skin from a roughly 6-13-month-old C3H/HeJ donor with spontaneous alopecia.

V was cut by 2 bases and J by 5 bases, with 8 bases left in between. In germline, CDR1 is NNHNN, CDR2 SYGAGS (reference sequence). The CDR3 runs 13 residues. As the sequencing template, cDNA was produced by extracting RNA and reverse transcribing it. Profiling relied on immunoSEQ multiplex PCR, and the TCRdb table lists in-frame clones only, not all of them. The sample holds about 110,000 clones, and no clone turns up only once. Study results and caveats: Lesional scalp, notably in alopecia totalis/universalis, had clonality above that of normal scalp. Normal skin's resident alphabeta T cells are also sequenced in scalp samples.

Comment on this clone: Antigen specificity is unknown. Germline and genes here are mouse. The read is 4 residues too short to cover the CDR3 end, so that end is filled in from the germline J gene.

The sequence was collected from a C3H/HeJ mouse with alopecia areata. This strain's MHC haplotype is H2-k. The genes are TRBV13-2 and TRBJ2-1; possibly TRBD1 for D (6 bases). The sequencing sample was made of lesional skin. CDR3 bases read: TGTGCCAGCGGTGAATGGGACAATGCT. Protein product: CASGEWDNA. The complete CDR3 reads CASGEWDNAEQFF.